This T cell receptor beta chain was sequenced in a study of blood T cell repertoires in COVID-19 (dated by TCRdb to 2020 to 2022). Regarding the study in general: Collaborator samples came from the United States, Italy and Spain and covered acute and convalescent phases of COVID-19. The material from the prospective study consisted of cDNA or gDNA derived from T cells, B-cell-depleted T cells, or PBMCs. Deeply sampled blood TCRbeta repertoires from subjects exposed to, actively infected with, or recovered from COVID-19 were included in the dataset. The repertoires were released in a freely available public database meant as a resource for research on the immune response to SARS-CoV-2. Samples were obtained from the ongoing ImmuneRACE study (first 160 participants) and from 950 to 1,500 subjects provided by 6 global collaborators. Nearly every sample came with metadata listing a de-identified subject ID, COVID-19 status, age in years and sex. Where available, HLA class I and class II types were obtained from metadata supplied by the sample provider rather than from assay-based typing.

Taken from the germline V gene, the CDR1 and CDR2 loops are SGHRS and YFSETQ. V was cut back by 1 base and J by 5 bases, leaving a gap of 12 bases between them. The CDR3 has 14 amino acids, counting the end cysteine and phenylalanine. The entry retains the CDR3 DNA only, 42 bases that are in frame from base 1. Each collaborating institution followed its own protocols to collect whole blood in K2EDTA tubes. For TCRbeta analysis, collaborators shipped samples in one of three forms: frozen whole blood, isolated PBMCs, or DNA extracted from either of those sample types. The immunoSEQ Assay, a bias-controlled multiplex PCR, was used to amplify TCRbeta CDR3 regions from genomic DNA. Regarding the original processing steps: The number of nucleated cells in each sample was estimated by amplification of reference gene primers within the assay. To quantify the absolute abundance of each unique TCRbeta CDR3 rearrangement, sequence reads were collapsed and filtered. For each sample, productive Simpson clonality was calculated as the square root of Simpson's diversity index across productive rearrangements. TCRdb carries this immuneACCESS record with in-frame sequences only. Its versions omit some clonotypes, under half of them owing to an unresolved V gene in the studies checked, with the rest unexplained. The DNA gave D and trimming, while V, J and clone size come from that table. The sample profile shows some 200,000 clones; under 90% of them were found once. The ten largest clones take up approximately 5.9% of the sample.

Broad study findings and their caveats: How much clinical and demographic metadata was included differed by source and by participant, and the metadata was provided uncurated.

About this clone: The clone's antigen remains unknown. Base-call qualities are not available, and no considerably larger clone is one nucleotide away.

This TCR was sampled from an older man with acute or convalescent COVID-19. Source material: peripheral blood. The V and J segments used are TRBV5-1 and TRBJ2-5; the D segment cannot be called with confidence. CDR3 protein: CASSLPGLWETQYF. The DNA reads TGCGCCAGCAGCTTGCCCGGGTTGTGGGAGACCCAGTACTTC. When the CDR3 is completed using the reference TRBV5-1 and TRBJ2-5 genes on either side, the full variable domain is KAGVTQTPRYLIKTRGQQVTLSCSPISGHRSVSWYQQTPGQGLQFLFEYFSETQRNKGNFPGRFSGRQFSNSRSEMNVSTLELGDSALYLCASSLPGLWETQYFGPGTRLLVL.